This TCR beta chain was obtained from a study of CD8 T cells in ankylosing spondylitis. General study results and limits: Some motif variants were previously reported in reactive arthritis synovial fluid and blood.

Preparation of TCR beta libraries was done by quantitative 5'-RACE with molecular barcodes. TCRdb re-called the 5' RACE reads with MiXCR, one entry per CDR3 protein. The sample consists of approximately 140,000 distinct CDR3 sequences, around 43% of them appearing once. Regarding this clonotype: What it recognizes is unknown.

Sequenced sample: synovial fluid, either unsorted or a sorted T cell fraction (not recorded which). The origin of this receptor is a male donor with ankylosing spondylitis.

The CDR3 coding sequence is TGCAGTGCCCCTGGGGTAGTAGAGAACACTGAAGCTTTCTTT. It translates to CSAPGVVENTEAFF. The chain couples TRBV20-1 to TRBJ1-1, with D unclear. CDR3 length: 14 residues. V was pared by 6 bases and J by 1 base, with 15 bases between. Germline V CDR1 and CDR2: DFQATT, SNEGSKA (reference sequence).